This record covers a single T cell receptor (beta chain). The repertoire was sequenced with immunoSEQ multiplex PCR; TCRdb's copy has only in-frame clones and lacks some. The sample shows approximately 390,000 clones, approximately 90% of them seen only once. V gave up 9 bases and J gave up 2 bases, with 13 bases separating them. The CDR3 spans 13 residues. Per the germline V gene, CDR1 is MNHEY and CDR2 is SVGAGI. These data come from a study of blood T cell repertoires in COVID-19. On the study more broadly: PBMCs, B-cell-depleted T cells, or T cells provided the cDNA or gDNA that made up the material.

The origin of this receptor is a woman aged 45-65 years who had recovered from COVID-19. The material sequenced was PBMCs or T cells enriched from blood (not recorded which). The chain uses TRBV6-5 and TRBJ1-1; TRBD1 is a possible D gene (5 bases). This chain's CDR3 is CASKSQGNTEAFF. DNA for the CDR3: TGTGCCAGTAAATCCCAGGGAAACACTGAAGCTTTCTTT.